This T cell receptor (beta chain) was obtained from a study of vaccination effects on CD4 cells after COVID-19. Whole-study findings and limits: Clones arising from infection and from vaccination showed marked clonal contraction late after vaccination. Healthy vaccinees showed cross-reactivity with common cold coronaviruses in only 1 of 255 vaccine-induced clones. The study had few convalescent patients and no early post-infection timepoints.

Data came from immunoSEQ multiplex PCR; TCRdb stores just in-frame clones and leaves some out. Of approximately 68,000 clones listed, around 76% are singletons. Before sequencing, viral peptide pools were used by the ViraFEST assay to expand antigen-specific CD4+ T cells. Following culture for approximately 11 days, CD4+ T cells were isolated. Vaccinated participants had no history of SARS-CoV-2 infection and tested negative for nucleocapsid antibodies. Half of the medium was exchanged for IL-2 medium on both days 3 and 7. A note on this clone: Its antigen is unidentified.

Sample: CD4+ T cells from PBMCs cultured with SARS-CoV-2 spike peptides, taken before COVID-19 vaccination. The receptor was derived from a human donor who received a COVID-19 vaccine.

DNA of the CDR3: TGCGCCAGCCGGAGGGTCGGGGAGCTGTTTTTT. Protein product: CASRRVGELFF. The rearrangement links TRBV5-1 to TRBJ2-2, with D maybe TRBD2 (6 bases). The CDR3 has 11 residues. The germline V gene has CDR1 SGHRS and CDR2 YFSETQ. With 7 bases removed from V and 7 bases from J, the gap between germline ends came to 8 bases.